Shown below are 18 T cell receptor beta chains from a single sample sequenced in a study of OX40 agonist ivuxolimab in advanced cancers. TCRdb keeps only in-frame clones here, not all; method: immunoSEQ multiplex PCR. The repertoire has tens of thousands of clones, roughly 80% of them found once; the top ten carry approximately 2%. The sample in question was CD4+ or CD8+ T cells sorted from blood, obtained in a trial of the OX40 agonist ivuxolimab. These receptors were collected from an adult with an advanced solid tumor such as melanoma, head and neck, liver or kidney cancer.

The gene calls are TRBV28 and TRBJ1-6; TRBD1 matches at 7 bases. CDR1 is MDHEN, CDR2 SYDVKM, per germline. The V and J ends lost 6 bases and 13 bases, in that order; junction bases with no gene match: 6. The CDR3 has 12 amino acids. The chain's CDR3 is CASSRARGPLHF. CDR3 bases: TGTGCCAGCAGCCGAGCCAGGGGGCCCCTCCACTTT.

The rearrangement links TRBV19 to TRBJ2-1; 7 bases line up with TRBD1. The CDR3 has 14 residues. Germline assignment: CDR1 LNHDA and CDR2 SQIVND (reference sequence). J was trimmed by 7 bases and V by 1 base; bases with no gene match: 4. DNA of the CDR3: TGTGCCAGTAGTATAGGACAGGGACGAAATGAGCAGTTCTTC. This gives the protein CASSIGQGRNEQFF.

There are a few counts of this clone. This chain uses TRBV10-1 with TRBJ2-3, with 14 bases that match TRBD2. The V segment lost 3 bases and the J segment 4 bases; nucleotides outside the gene matches: 6. CDR1 WNHNN and CDR2 SYGVQD come from the germline V gene (reference sequence). The CDR3 runs to 17 residues. CDR3 sequence (DNA): TGCGCCAGCAGTGATCCTTTGGGACTAGCGGGGGCAGATACGCAGTATTTT. Its protein is CASSDPLGLAGADTQYF.

The CDR3 sequence is CASSLVIPRGGEKLFF. CDR3 DNA sequence: TGTGCCAGCAGCTTGGTGATCCCCAGGGGTGGGGAAAAACTGTTTTTT. V usage is TRBV5-5 and J usage is TRBJ1-4; D may be TRBD1 (6 bases). The germline CDR1 and CDR2 sequences are SGHKS and YYEKEE (reference sequence). The CDR3 contains 16 residues. The V end lost 0 bases, the J end lost 8 bases, and 17 bases lay between the germline ends.

J is TRBJ1-3 and V is TRBV7-2; maybe TRBD1 (5 bases). V was trimmed by 1 base and J by 2 bases, leaving 9 bases between them. The germline V gene encodes CDR1 SGHTA and CDR2 FQGNSA. This CDR3 comprises 15 residues. CDR3 residues: CASSLEGRAGNTIYF. The CDR3 coding sequence is TGTGCCAGCAGCTTAGAGGGCAGGGCTGGAAACACCATATATTTT.

The CDR3 is CASSISTTGRSEQYF. In nucleotides, the CDR3 is TGTGCCAGTAGTATCTCGACGACAGGGCGATCCGAGCAGTACTTC. The V and J genes are TRBV19 and TRBJ2-7; 7 positions agree with TRBD1. The CDR3 totals 15 residues. The V and J ends lost 3 bases and 6 bases, in that order; junction bases with no gene match: 11. The germline V gene encodes CDR1 LNHDA and CDR2 SQIVND (reference sequence).

The J gene is TRBJ2-2, the V gene TRBV28, with no clear D. Germline assignment: CDR1 MDHEN and CDR2 SYDVKM. Trimming took 1 base from V and 0 from J, leaving 9 bases between them. CDR3 length: 16 residues. CDR3 in amino acids: CASSLYTPANTGELFF. CDR3 DNA: TGTGCCAGCAGTTTATACACGCCCGCGAACACCGGGGAGCTGTTTTTT.

This chain uses TRBV2 with TRBJ2-1; D not resolved. This CDR3 spans 17 amino acids. V lost 6 bases and J 5 bases, leaving 23 bases between the germline ends. Germline CDR1 is SNHLY and CDR2 is FYNNEI. CDR3 DNA sequence: TGTGCCAGCAGCCCAAGACATCAGCTGCTCTCGAACAATGAGCAGTTCTTC. Translated, it gives CASSPRHQLLSNNEQFF.

This clone has only a few counts. The rearrangement joins TRBV4-2 to TRBJ1-3, with D hard to call. CDR1 LGHNA and CDR2 YNFKEQ come from the germline V gene. This CDR3 region has 17 residues. Trimming stripped 0 bases from V and 2 bases from J, with 14 bases between. The CDR3 region has the DNA TGTGCCAGCAGCCAAGATCGCGACGGGCTGGCTGGAAACACCATATATTTT. Amino acid sequence: CASSQDRDGLAGNTIYF.

The chain has TRBV28 and TRBJ1-5; D is perhaps TRBD1 (5 bases). The germline V gene encodes CDR1 MDHEN and CDR2 SYDVKM. Trimming left V 10 bases short and J 2 bases short, with 15 bases between. The CDR3 spans 14 residues. The DNA for the CDR3 is TGTGCCACCGCCGGGGGGGTTGGCAATCAGCCCCAGCATTTT. Amino acid sequence: CATAGGVGNQPQHF. Drawing the rest from reference TRBV28 and TRBJ1-5, the complete variable domain is DVKVTQSSRYLVKRTGEKVFLECVQDMDHENMFWYRQDPGLGLRLIYFSYDVKMKEKGDIPEGYSVSREKKERFSLILESASTNQTSMYLCATAGGVGNQPQHFGDGTRLSIL.

This rearrangement joins TRBV19 to TRBJ2-3; 12 nucleotides align to TRBD1. The trim removed 5 bases at V and 4 bases at J, leaving 1 base unmatched. The germline CDR1 and CDR2 sequences are LNHDA and SQIVND (reference sequence). This CDR3 comprises 14 residues. DNA for the CDR3: TGTGCCAGTAGTGGGACAGGGGGCGCAGATACGCAGTATTTT. Protein product: CASSGTGGADTQYF.

The chain recombines TRBV5-4 with TRBJ1-6; D call uncertain. CDR1 is SGHNT and CDR2 is YYREEE in the germline V gene (reference sequence). This CDR3 has 13 amino acids. The V end lost 4 bases, the J end lost 9 bases, and 11 bases lay between the germline ends. The DNA for the CDR3 is TGTGCCAGCAGCATTCCGGGGTCTTCACCCCTCCACTTT. Protein sequence: CASSIPGSSPLHF.

The chain has TRBV5-5 and TRBJ1-5; D uncertain. V lost 0 bases and J lost 2, with 12 bases in between. CDR1 and CDR2 (germline): SGHKS, YYEKEE (reference sequence). The CDR3 has 16 residues. CDR3 in DNA: TGTGCCAGCAGCTTGGCCGCGGAAGTGGGCAATCAGCCCCAGCATTTT. Its translation: CASSLAAEVGNQPQHF.

This clone was recorded once. The CDR3 spells CASSYDRVVEAFF. The CDR3 DNA sequence: TGTGCCAGCAGTTATGACAGGGTTGTTGAAGCTTTCTTT. The chain combines TRBV6-6 with TRBJ1-1; TRBD1 agrees at 7 bases. Germline lookup yields CDR1 MNHNY and CDR2 SVGAGI (reference sequence). Unmatched junction bases numbered 5, after V lost 3 bases and J lost 7 bases. There are 13 residues in the CDR3.

To note about this clone: The sample contains more than one DNA sequence encoding this CDR3. This chain joins TRBV30 and TRBJ2-3; 7 nucleotides line up with TRBD2. This CDR3 contains 14 residues. The V gene's germline CDR1 is GTSNPN and CDR2 SVGIG (reference sequence). Trimming took 0 bases from V and 2 from J; bases not matched to a gene: 2. CDR3 bases: TGTGCCTGGAGTGTGGGGGGGAACACAGATACGCAGTATTTT. It encodes CAWSVGGNTDTQYF.

The chain joins TRBV27 to TRBJ2-1; TRBD1 matches at 7 bases. The CDR3 has 13 residues. The junction had 7 bases not matched to a gene; V was cut back by 10 bases and J by 4 bases. Germline V gene lookup returns CDR1 MNHEY and CDR2 SMNVEV (reference sequence). The CDR3 spells CATRQGLYNEQFF. DNA for the CDR3: TGTGCCACCCGACAGGGCCTATACAATGAGCAGTTCTTC.

The rearrangement links TRBV29-1 to TRBJ1-2; 8 bases are shared with TRBD1. V shed 0 bases, J shed 6 bases, and the junction held 3 bases outside the gene matches. This CDR3 is built from 13 residues. Germline CDR1 is SQVTM and CDR2 is ANQGSEA. CDR3 amino acids: CSVEEWTGNGYTF. DNA for the CDR3: TGCAGCGTTGAAGAGTGGACAGGGAATGGCTACACCTTC.

The chain carries TRBV7-2 and TRBJ2-5; D unclear. V was clipped by 1 base and J by 5 bases, with 5 bases between them. The CDR3 has 12 residues. Per the germline V gene, CDR1 is SGHTA and CDR2 is FQGNSA. The CDR3 loop reads CASSLGRETQYF. CDR3 nucleotides: TGTGCCAGCAGCTTAGGTCGGGAGACCCAGTACTTC.